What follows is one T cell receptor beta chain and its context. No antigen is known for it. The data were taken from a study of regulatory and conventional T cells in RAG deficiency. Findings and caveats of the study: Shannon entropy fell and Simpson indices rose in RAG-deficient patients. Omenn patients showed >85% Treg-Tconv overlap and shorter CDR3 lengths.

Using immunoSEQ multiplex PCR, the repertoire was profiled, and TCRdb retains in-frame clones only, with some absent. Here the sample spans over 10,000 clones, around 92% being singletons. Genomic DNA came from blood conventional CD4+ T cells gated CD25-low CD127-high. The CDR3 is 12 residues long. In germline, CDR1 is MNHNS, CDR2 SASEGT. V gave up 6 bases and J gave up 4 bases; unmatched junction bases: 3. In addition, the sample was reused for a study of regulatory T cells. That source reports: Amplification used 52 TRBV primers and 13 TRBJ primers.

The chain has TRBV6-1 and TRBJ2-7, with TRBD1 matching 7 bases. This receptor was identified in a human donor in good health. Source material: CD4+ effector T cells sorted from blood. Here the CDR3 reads CASSGTEYEQYF. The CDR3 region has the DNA TGTGCCAGCAGCGGGACAGAGTACGAGCAGTACTTC.